Included here is one TCR beta chain sequence, with context. Tens of thousands of T cell genomes, or 200 ng DNA, went into the sorted-subset replicate PCRs. The assay was immunoSEQ multiplex PCR, and TCRdb's table has in-frame clones only and misses some. Found here are approximately 1.5 million clones, around 98% of them singletons; the top ten hold roughly 0.45%. This sample was taken from a study of shared clonotypes between healthy human individuals. About the research overall: The study used three CD4 naive, three CD4 memory, two CD8 naive and one CD8 memory plate per donor.

The donors were all Caucasian adults (living in Nashville, Tennessee). This CDR3 is built from 14 residues. The germline CDR1 and CDR2 sequences are LNHDA and SQIVND (reference sequence). V lost 0 bases to trimming and J lost 7 bases; unmatched junction nucleotides: 3. Sequenced material: naive CD4+ T cells sorted from blood. The subset denotes: CD45RA+ positively selected. This TCR was sampled from a man aged 30 to 39 in good health. The rearrangement links TRBV19 to TRBJ1-5; 7 nucleotides line up with TRBD1. This chain's CDR3 is CASSIDRGIQPQHF. CDR3 DNA sequence: TGTGCCAGTAGTATAGACAGGGGGATACAGCCCCAGCATTTT.